Presented here are 28 T cell receptor beta chains from one specimen sequenced in a study of blood T cell repertoires in COVID-19. This table comes from immunoSEQ multiplex PCR, and its TCRdb copy is limited to in-frame clones, with some not included. The sample consists of some 200,000 clones, around four fifths of them appearing once. Sequenced input: peripheral blood. The receptors derive from a woman between 70 and 85 years old with COVID-19, enrolled during active disease.

The gene calls are TRBV6-6 and TRBJ1-3; possible D gene TRBD1, 6 bases. Germline CDR1 is MNHNY and CDR2 is SVGAGI (reference sequence). Trimming removed 6 bases from V and 0 bases from J, with 9 bases in between. The CDR3 loop spans 14 amino acids. For the CDR3, the DNA is TGTGCCAGCAGCTGGGACAACTCTGGAAACACCATATATTTT. Protein sequence: CASSWDNSGNTIYF.

The genes are TRBV5-1 and TRBJ1-2; D perhaps matches TRBD1 (6 bases). CDR1 is SGHRS and CDR2 is YFSETQ in the germline V gene. The V end lost 0 bases, the J end lost 8 bases, and 17 bases lay between the germline ends. The CDR3 spans 15 residues. DNA for the CDR3: TGCGCCAGCAGCTTGGAGGAGGCGGGGGCTCGGGGCTACACCTTC. This gives the protein CASSLEEAGARGYTF. The variable domain in full, with the rest retrieved from reference TRBV5-1 and TRBJ1-2, is KAGVTQTPRYLIKTRGQQVTLSCSPISGHRSVSWYQQTPGQGLQFLFEYFSETQRNKGNFPGRFSGRQFSNSRSEMNVSTLELGDSALYLCASSLEEAGARGYTFGSGTRLTVV.

The V and J genes are TRBV6-1 and TRBJ1-4; TRBD1 might be the D (5 bases). V lost 2 bases to trimming and J lost 8 bases, with 18 bases between them. This CDR3 is 16 amino acids long. Germline loops: CDR1 MNHNS, CDR2 SASEGT. The CDR3 nucleotides are TGTGCCAGCAGTGAAAACAGGCCTATTGTGGAGGAAAAACTGTTTTTT. It is translated as CASSENRPIVEEKLFF.

The chain employs TRBV7-2 and TRBJ2-5, with 7 nucleotides matching TRBD2. The length of the CDR3 is 15 residues. In germline, CDR1 is SGHTA, CDR2 FQGNSA. V was clipped by 5 bases and J by 2 bases; unmatched bases: 8. CDR3 nucleotide sequence: TGTGCCAGCAGCAGAACCCTAGCGGCACAAGAGACCCAGTACTTC. Protein: CASSRTLAAQETQYF.

V usage is TRBV5-1 and J usage is TRBJ2-3, with 10 bases fitting TRBD2. CDR1 SGHRS and CDR2 YFSETQ come from the germline V gene. This CDR3 contains 16 residues. V lost 3 bases and J lost 3; bases outside the gene matches: 7. The CDR3 DNA sequence: TGCGCCAGCAGCTCGATTCCGACTAGCGGGACAGATACGCAGTATTTT. Protein product: CASSSIPTSGTDTQYF.

This clone showed up many times. In the same sample, other DNA sequences code for this CDR3. The rearrangement links TRBV28 to TRBJ1-2; TRBD1 matches at 11 bases. The CDR3 totals 18 residues. Germline lookup yields CDR1 MDHEN and CDR2 SYDVKM. The trim removed 7 bases at V and 5 bases at J, leaving 18 bases unmatched. The CDR3 DNA reads as TGTGCCAGCACCACCCTCGGGACAGGGGGACCCCACGGGTATGGCTACACCTTC. Translation: CASTTLGTGGPHGYGYTF.

The V gene is TRBV6-1, the J gene TRBJ1-3; D ambiguous. Trimming removed 3 bases at V and 0 bases at J, with 3 bases between. Looked up from germline, CDR1 is MNHNS and CDR2 is SASEGT. The CDR3 has 13 residues. DNA of the CDR3: TGTGCCAGCAGTGACAGCTCTGGAAACACCATATATTTT. Amino acids: CASSDSSGNTIYF.

The chain couples TRBV12-3 or TRBV12-4 to TRBJ1-2; D is unclear. V was shortened by 6 bases and J by 6 bases, with 14 bases between the two germline ends. The CDR3 is 13 amino acids. In DNA, the CDR3 is TGTGCCAGCAGCCGGGGTGGGTGGAATGGCTACACCTTC. Protein: CASSRGGWNGYTF.

V is TRBV18 and J is TRBJ1-3; perhaps TRBD1 as D (5 bases). Germline V CDR1 and CDR2: KGHSH, LQKENI. V lost 1 base and J 3 bases, leaving 10 bases between the germline ends. The CDR3 totals 15 residues. For the CDR3, the DNA is TGTGCCAGCTCACCACAGACAGAATTTGGAAACACCATATATTTT. Amino acid sequence: CASSPQTEFGNTIYF.

This chain joins TRBV18 and TRBJ2-5, with a possible D match to TRBD2 (5 bases). Looked up from germline, CDR1 is KGHSH and CDR2 is LQKENI. V was pared by 1 base and J by 2 bases, with 8 bases between. CDR3 length equals 14 residues. The chain's CDR3 is CASSPLRGQETQYF. The CDR3 DNA sequence: TGTGCCAGCTCACCACTTCGGGGTCAAGAGACCCAGTACTTC.

V gene TRBV7-9 combines with J gene TRBJ1-2; TRBD1 matches 7 bases. Germline V gives CDR1 SEHNR, CDR2 FQNEAQ (reference sequence). This CDR3 has 14 amino acids. The V segment lost 6 bases and the J segment 8 bases; nucleotides outside the gene matches: 12. DNA for the CDR3: TGTGCCAGCAGTCGCGGGACAGTCCTTATCGGCTACACCTTC. This codes for CASSRGTVLIGYTF.

The chain has TRBV19 and TRBJ1-2, with 11 bases identical to TRBD1. Unmatched junction bases numbered 15, after V lost 6 bases and J lost 6 bases. The CDR3 is made up of 17 amino acids. Germline CDR1 and CDR2: LNHDA and SQIVND (reference sequence). This CDR3 is CASSPDRGLRRFDGYTF. The CDR3 DNA reads TGTGCCAGTAGCCCGGACAGGGGGCTTAGGAGGTTCGATGGCTACACCTTC.

This clone has only one observation. J is TRBJ2-7 and V is TRBV5-5, with 7 bases lining up with TRBD1. This CDR3 region has 14 residues. V lost 5 bases, J lost 3 bases, and 8 bases stayed unmatched. The germline V gene encodes CDR1 SGHKS and CDR2 YYEKEE (reference sequence). CDR3 nucleotides: TGTGCCAGCAGAAACAACCGGGACAGCTACGAGCAGTACGTC. It codes for CASRNNRDSYEQYV.

The rearrangement joins TRBV11-2 to TRBJ1-2; D remains ambiguous. Germline V gene data show CDR1 as SGHAT and CDR2 as FQNNGV. V was shortened by 3 bases and J by 0 bases, with 11 bases between the two germline ends. This CDR3 is built from 15 residues. The CDR3 loop reads CASSFLAKSNYGYTF. The DNA of the CDR3 is TGTGCCAGCAGCTTTTTGGCAAAATCTAACTATGGCTACACCTTC.

The J gene is TRBJ1-1, the V gene TRBV10-3, with 7 bases aligning to TRBD1. This CDR3 region has 15 residues. CDR1 and CDR2 (germline): ENHRY, SYGVKD. V was clipped by 3 bases and J by 4 bases; unmatched bases: 8. The DNA of the CDR3 is TGTGCCATCAGTGATTATGACAGGGATTTCACTGAAGCTTTCTTT. The encoded protein is CAISDYDRDFTEAFF.

This clone was counted only a few times. The rearrangement links TRBV28 to TRBJ1-1; weak D call: TRBD1 (5 bases). The germline V gene encodes CDR1 MDHEN and CDR2 SYDVKM. CDR3 size: 14 residues. V was cut by 2 bases and J by 6 bases, with 13 bases left in between. CDR3 sequence: CASSLPQGRAEAFF. Here the CDR3 DNA reads TGTGCCAGCAGTTTACCCCAGGGTCGGGCTGAAGCTTTCTTT. Drawing the rest from reference TRBV28 and TRBJ1-1, the complete variable domain is DVKVTQSSRYLVKRTGEKVFLECVQDMDHENMFWYRQDPGLGLRLIYFSYDVKMKEKGDIPEGYSVSREKKERFSLILESASTNQTSMYLCASSLPQGRAEAFFGQGTRLTVV.

This clone came up once. The rearrangement uses TRBV27 and TRBJ2-5, with D possibly matching TRBD2 (7 bases). CDR3 length: 16 amino acids. The V and J ends lost 7 bases and 5 bases respectively, with 23 bases between them. CDR1 and CDR2 (germline): MNHEY, SMNVEV (reference sequence). The CDR3 nucleotides are TGTGCCAGCAAACTCGGGGCGGGGGCCGGGGAGGAGACCCAGTACTTC. This gives the protein CASKLGAGAGEETQYF.

V and J are TRBV2 and TRBJ1-2; D perhaps matches TRBD1 (5 bases). The CDR3 has 14 amino acids. In germline, CDR1 is SNHLY, CDR2 FYNNEI. Between the trimmed V and J ends, which lost 6 bases and 8 bases, there was a span of 19 bases. CDR3 bases: TGTGCCAGCAGGAAGACCGGGACTCAAAAAGGCTACACCTTC. Amino acids: CASRKTGTQKGYTF.

The chain employs TRBV12-5 and TRBJ2-1, with 10 bases aligning to TRBD1. The germline gives CDR1 LGHNT, CDR2 FRNRAP. J gave up 6 bases and V 0 bases, and 11 bases lay outside the gene matches. This CDR3 has 18 residues. In DNA, the CDR3 is TGTGCTAGTGGTTTGGTACAGGTATACGGGACAGGGGTCAATGAGCAGTTCTTC. It is translated as CASGLVQVYGTGVNEQFF.

The chain recombines TRBV28 with TRBJ1-4; D not certain. The V gene's germline CDR1 is MDHEN and CDR2 SYDVKM. V lost 6 bases and J lost 4, with 12 bases in between. CDR3 length equals 14 residues. DNA for the CDR3: TGTGCCAGCAGCTCGATGGAGGTTAATGAAAAACTGTTTTTT. This translates into CASSSMEVNEKLFF.

This chain joins TRBV12-1 and TRBJ2-7; TRBD1, as called in the table, went unchecked against the DNA. TRBV12-1 represents a pseudogene. The CDR3 runs 17 residues. The CDR3 DNA sequence: TGTGCCAGCAGCCAACAGGGGAAGGGGAACAGCTCCTACGAGCAGTACTTC. Protein: CASSQQGKGNSSYEQYF.

This sequence joins TRBV6-1 and TRBJ1-2, with D possibly being TRBD1 (6 bases). Trimming removed 1 base from V and 8 bases from J, with 17 bases in between. Germline-derived CDR1 and CDR2 are MNHNS and SASEGT. CDR3 size: 15 residues. The CDR3 region is CASSEDQGGSRGYTF. CDR3 DNA: TGTGCCAGCAGTGAAGATCAAGGGGGTTCGAGGGGCTACACCTTC.

This chain joins TRBV5-7 and TRBJ2-7, with D perhaps matching TRBD2 (6 bases). TRBV5-7 is designated an ORF whose function remains uncertain. The CDR3 is made up of 14 amino acids. The germline V and J ends were trimmed by 4 bases and 6 bases, with 17 bases remaining between them. In DNA, the CDR3 is TGTGCCAGCAGCCCCCTCGCGGGGCTTTCCGAGCAGTACGTC. It translates to CASSPLAGLSEQYV.

The V call is TRBV10-2, the J call TRBJ2-1; D call uncertain. V gave up 10 bases and J gave up 5 bases, with 24 bases separating them. CDR1 and CDR2 from the germline V gene are WSHSY and SAAADI. The CDR3 totals 16 residues. CDR3 region: CATTGLATKRNNEQFF. CDR3 in DNA: TGCGCCACCACCGGGTTGGCAACCAAGAGGAACAATGAGCAGTTCTTC.

V usage is TRBV5-6 and J usage is TRBJ1-3, with D hard to call. CDR1 is SGHDT and CDR2 is YYEEEE in the germline V gene. The V and J ends lost 2 bases and 3 bases respectively, with 12 bases between them. The CDR3 runs to 15 residues. This CDR3 is CASSLRDIIGNTIYF. CDR3 sequence (DNA): TGTGCCAGCAGCTTACGAGACATAATTGGAAACACCATATATTTT.

The CDR3 here is CSAHTGATQYF. The CDR3 nucleotides read TGCAGTGCGCATACAGGGGCTACGCAGTATTTT. The chain carries TRBV20-1 and TRBJ2-3, with 7 bases fitting TRBD1. The germline gives CDR1 DFQATT, CDR2 SNEGSKA (reference sequence). The CDR3 runs 11 residues. J was trimmed by 8 bases and V by 6 bases; bases with no gene match: 5.

The J gene is TRBJ2-1, the V gene TRBV5-4, with D unclear. V was pared by 4 bases and J by 6 bases, with 11 bases between. Germline CDR1 is SGHNT and CDR2 is YYREEE (reference sequence). This CDR3 region has 13 residues. The CDR3: CASSPREANEQFF. CDR3 coding DNA: TGTGCCAGCAGCCCAAGAGAGGCCAATGAGCAGTTCTTC. Looking up the rest from reference TRBV5-4 and TRBJ2-1 gives the full variable domain: ETGVTQSPTHLIKTRGQQVTLRCSSQSGHNTVSWYQQALGQGPQFIFQYYREEENGRGNFPPRFSGLQFPNYSSELNVNALELDDSALYLCASSPREANEQFFGPGTRLTVL.

This clone was observed a single time. The V and J genes are TRBV25-1 and TRBJ2-7; D perhaps matches TRBD2 (5 bases). CDR1 is MGHDK and CDR2 is SYGVNS in the germline V gene. This CDR3 is 14 amino acids long. V was shortened by 2 bases and J by 6 bases, with 14 bases between the two germline ends. The CDR3 coding sequence is TGTGCCAGCAGTGAAGAACTAGTACCCTTCGAGCAGTACTTC. Translation gives CASSEELVPFEQYF.